The clone carrying this T cell receptor beta chain is judged medium-sized (0.01 to 0.1%). What it binds is not known. The genomic DNA TCR beta CDR3 region underwent two rounds of multiplex PCR. First-round PCR amplification was performed with primers specific to each TRBV and TRBJ gene. TCRdb independently ran MiXCR on the multiplex PCR reads; one entry per CDR3 protein. The table shows approximately 25,000 distinct CDR3 sequences, with around 40% occurring only once. The entry originates in a study of prognosis after radiotherapy for stage I lung cancer. Whole-study context: Among the patients, 7 or 8 had squamous cell carcinoma and under 15 had adenocarcinoma. Study outcomes and limitations: Among patients who developed distant metastases, Shannon entropy after stereotactic body radiation therapy was lower.

Germline V gene sequence: CDR1 SGHAT, CDR2 FQNNGV. The ends were cut back, 6 bases at V and 4 bases at J, with 16 bases in the middle. This CDR3 has 15 amino acids. There were no patients with prior chemotherapy, radiotherapy or other malignancies, and all were node-negative on CT and PET/CT. Blood was drawn (around 6 milliliters of peripheral blood) at each of two time points. The V gene is TRBV11-2, the J gene TRBJ1-3; D remains unclear. The sample was PBMCs, taken before or after stereotactic body radiation therapy (not recorded which). This TCR was sampled from a donor over 45 with non-small cell lung cancer. CDR3 coding DNA: TGTGCCAGCAGTGTCGAGAGGGCGAGCGGAAACACCATATATTTT. Translated: CASSVERASGNTIYF.